The clone carrying this T cell receptor beta chain came up a few times. Its specificity is not known. The data stem from a study of identical twins. General study points: Cross-sectional statistics, not tracking of the same donors, supported the conclusions.

V lost 4 bases to trimming and J lost 11 bases; unmatched junction nucleotides: 13. Germline-derived CDR1 and CDR2 are DFQATT and SNEGSKA (reference sequence). The CDR3 is 14 amino acids. TCRdb used MiXCR to reprocess the 5' RACE reads, holding one entry per CDR3 protein. The table shows approximately 600,000 distinct CDR3 sequences, with roughly 9.5% occurring only once. This sample also appeared in a second study, on yellow fever vaccine responses in identical twins.

This TCR derives from a woman younger than 30 in good health. V is TRBV20-1 and J is TRBJ2-1; TRBD2 matches at 8 bases. The sample taken for sequencing was PBMCs. CDR3 loop: CSAKKREPPPQQFF. In nucleotides, the CDR3 is TGCAGTGCTAAAAAGCGGGAGCCCCCCCCGCAGCAGTTCTTC.